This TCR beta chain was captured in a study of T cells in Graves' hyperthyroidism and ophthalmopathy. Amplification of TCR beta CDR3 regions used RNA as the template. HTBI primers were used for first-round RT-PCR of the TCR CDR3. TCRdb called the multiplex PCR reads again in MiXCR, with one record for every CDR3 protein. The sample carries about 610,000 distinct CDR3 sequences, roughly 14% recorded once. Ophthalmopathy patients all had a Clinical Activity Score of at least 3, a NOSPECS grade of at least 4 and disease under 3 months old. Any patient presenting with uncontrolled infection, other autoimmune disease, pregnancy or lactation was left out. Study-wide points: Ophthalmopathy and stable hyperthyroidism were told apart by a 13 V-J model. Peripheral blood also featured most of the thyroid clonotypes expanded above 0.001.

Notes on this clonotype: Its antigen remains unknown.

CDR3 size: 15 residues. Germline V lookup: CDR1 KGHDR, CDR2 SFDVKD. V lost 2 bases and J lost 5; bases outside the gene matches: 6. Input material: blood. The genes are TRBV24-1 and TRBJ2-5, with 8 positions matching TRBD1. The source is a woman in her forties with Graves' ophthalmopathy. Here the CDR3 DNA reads TGTGCCACCAGTGATTCCCAGGGGGCGCATGAGACCCAGTACTTC. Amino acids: CATSDSQGAHETQYF.